This T cell receptor beta chain was recovered during a study of OX40 agonist ivuxolimab in advanced cancers. Overall study findings and caveats: There were also nonresponders showing low normalized T-cell clonal expansion.

The CDR3 extends over 16 amino acids. The germline V gene encodes CDR1 LGHNA and CDR2 YNFKEQ. The junction had 8 bases not matched to a gene; V was cut back by 0 bases and J by 8 bases. This clone was counted once. Its antigen is not identified. Some clones are missing from TCRdb's copy, which holds only in-frame ones; the method was immunoSEQ multiplex PCR. The sample includes tens of thousands of clones, 60% to 85% of them seen just once. This TCR was sampled from an adult with an advanced solid tumor such as melanoma, head and neck, liver or kidney cancer. Sequences were derived from CD4+ or CD8+ T cells sorted from blood, sampled in a trial of the OX40 agonist ivuxolimab. This chain connects TRBV4-2 to TRBJ2-2, with 8 bases identical to TRBD2. This chain's CDR3 is CASSQDVGGAQGELFF. CDR3 DNA: TGTGCCAGCAGCCAAGATGTCGGGGGGGCCCAAGGGGAGCTGTTTTTT.